The 8 T cell receptor beta chains below all came from one sample that was sequenced in a study of T cell responses to AZD1222 COVID-19 vaccine. TCRdb's table, derived via immunoSEQ multiplex PCR, lists solely in-frame clones and lacks some. Of more than 85,000 clones in the sample, more than 70% were seen once. The source material was peripheral blood, sampled 28 days after the second AZD1222 dose. These TCRs come from an adult who received the AZD1222 COVID-19 vaccine.

The chain employs TRBV3-1 (or the pseudogene TRBV3-2) and TRBJ1-6; D unresolved. The length of the CDR3 is 13 residues. Germline CDR1 LGHDT, CDR2 YNNKEL (reference sequence). The V end lost 4 bases, the J end lost 7 bases, and 8 bases lay between the germline ends. CDR3 nucleotides: TGTGCCAGCAGCCCAACTTTAAATTCACCCCTCCACTTT. It translates to CASSPTLNSPLHF.

The V gene is TRBV28, the J gene TRBJ1-2; D might be TRBD1 (6 bases). This CDR3 is built from 13 residues. The germline V gene encodes CDR1 MDHEN and CDR2 SYDVKM. V lost 3 bases, J lost 6 bases, and 11 bases lay in between. The CDR3 protein is CASSFLQGDGYTF. DNA of the CDR3: TGTGCCAGCAGTTTTTTACAGGGAGATGGCTACACCTTC.

The chain uses TRBV4-1 and TRBJ2-1; the match to TRBD2 covers 14 bases. Trimming at V came to 0 bases and at J to 2 bases, leaving 6 bases not matched to a gene. Germline-derived CDR1 and CDR2 are MGHRA and YSYEKL. The CDR3 is 19 residues long. The CDR3 region is CASSQDGTSGRGPYNEQFF. CDR3 nucleotides: TGCGCCAGCAGCCAAGACGGGACTAGCGGGAGAGGTCCCTACAATGAGCAGTTCTTC.

The gene calls are TRBV5-4 and TRBJ1-2; TRBD1 is a possible D gene (6 bases). The CDR3 runs to 14 residues. Trimming shortened V by 4 bases and J by 4 bases, and 14 bases separated the two germline ends. Germline V gene lookup returns CDR1 SGHNT and CDR2 YYREEE (reference sequence). The DNA for the CDR3 is TGTGCCAGCAGCCATGGACAGCCCCTCTATGGCTACACCTTC. It encodes CASSHGQPLYGYTF.

The sample holds a few counts of this clone. This chain links TRBV4-1 with TRBJ1-2, with TRBD1 as a possible D gene (6 bases). Trimming removed 1 base from V and 4 bases from J, with 16 bases in between. The CDR3 covers 16 residues. Germline loops: CDR1 MGHRA, CDR2 YSYEKL. For the CDR3, the DNA is TGCGCCAGCAGCCAAGGTCTGCGGGGGGCGAGCTATGGCTACACCTTC. As protein: CASSQGLRGASYGYTF.

V gene TRBV27 combines with J gene TRBJ2-2; TRBD1 agrees at 9 bases. The CDR3 totals 15 residues. The germline V gene encodes CDR1 MNHEY and CDR2 SMNVEV (reference sequence). Losses at the gene ends were 4 bases for V and 8 bases for J; bases not matched to a gene: 8. The CDR3 bases are TGTGCCAGCAGTTCACAGGGGGCTGGAAGGGGGGAGCTGTTTTTT. Residues: CASSSQGAGRGELFF.

This clone was counted a single time. The chain recombines TRBV7-9 with TRBJ1-1, with D uncertain. The CDR3 totals 14 residues. The germline gives CDR1 SEHNR, CDR2 FQNEAQ (reference sequence). Trimming removed 5 bases from V and 1 base from J, with 11 bases in between. CDR3 protein: CASSPRTANTEAFF. The CDR3 DNA follows: TGTGCCAGCAGCCCGCGGACTGCGAACACTGAAGCTTTCTTT.

Only one count was recorded for this clone. The V and J genes are TRBV12-3 or TRBV12-4 and TRBJ1-1; D not resolved. This CDR3 contains 11 residues. Deletions cut 6 bases from V and 4 bases from J, with 6 bases between. CDR3 in amino acids: CASRLSTEAFF. The CDR3, as DNA: TGTGCCAGCAGGTTAAGCACTGAAGCTTTCTTT.